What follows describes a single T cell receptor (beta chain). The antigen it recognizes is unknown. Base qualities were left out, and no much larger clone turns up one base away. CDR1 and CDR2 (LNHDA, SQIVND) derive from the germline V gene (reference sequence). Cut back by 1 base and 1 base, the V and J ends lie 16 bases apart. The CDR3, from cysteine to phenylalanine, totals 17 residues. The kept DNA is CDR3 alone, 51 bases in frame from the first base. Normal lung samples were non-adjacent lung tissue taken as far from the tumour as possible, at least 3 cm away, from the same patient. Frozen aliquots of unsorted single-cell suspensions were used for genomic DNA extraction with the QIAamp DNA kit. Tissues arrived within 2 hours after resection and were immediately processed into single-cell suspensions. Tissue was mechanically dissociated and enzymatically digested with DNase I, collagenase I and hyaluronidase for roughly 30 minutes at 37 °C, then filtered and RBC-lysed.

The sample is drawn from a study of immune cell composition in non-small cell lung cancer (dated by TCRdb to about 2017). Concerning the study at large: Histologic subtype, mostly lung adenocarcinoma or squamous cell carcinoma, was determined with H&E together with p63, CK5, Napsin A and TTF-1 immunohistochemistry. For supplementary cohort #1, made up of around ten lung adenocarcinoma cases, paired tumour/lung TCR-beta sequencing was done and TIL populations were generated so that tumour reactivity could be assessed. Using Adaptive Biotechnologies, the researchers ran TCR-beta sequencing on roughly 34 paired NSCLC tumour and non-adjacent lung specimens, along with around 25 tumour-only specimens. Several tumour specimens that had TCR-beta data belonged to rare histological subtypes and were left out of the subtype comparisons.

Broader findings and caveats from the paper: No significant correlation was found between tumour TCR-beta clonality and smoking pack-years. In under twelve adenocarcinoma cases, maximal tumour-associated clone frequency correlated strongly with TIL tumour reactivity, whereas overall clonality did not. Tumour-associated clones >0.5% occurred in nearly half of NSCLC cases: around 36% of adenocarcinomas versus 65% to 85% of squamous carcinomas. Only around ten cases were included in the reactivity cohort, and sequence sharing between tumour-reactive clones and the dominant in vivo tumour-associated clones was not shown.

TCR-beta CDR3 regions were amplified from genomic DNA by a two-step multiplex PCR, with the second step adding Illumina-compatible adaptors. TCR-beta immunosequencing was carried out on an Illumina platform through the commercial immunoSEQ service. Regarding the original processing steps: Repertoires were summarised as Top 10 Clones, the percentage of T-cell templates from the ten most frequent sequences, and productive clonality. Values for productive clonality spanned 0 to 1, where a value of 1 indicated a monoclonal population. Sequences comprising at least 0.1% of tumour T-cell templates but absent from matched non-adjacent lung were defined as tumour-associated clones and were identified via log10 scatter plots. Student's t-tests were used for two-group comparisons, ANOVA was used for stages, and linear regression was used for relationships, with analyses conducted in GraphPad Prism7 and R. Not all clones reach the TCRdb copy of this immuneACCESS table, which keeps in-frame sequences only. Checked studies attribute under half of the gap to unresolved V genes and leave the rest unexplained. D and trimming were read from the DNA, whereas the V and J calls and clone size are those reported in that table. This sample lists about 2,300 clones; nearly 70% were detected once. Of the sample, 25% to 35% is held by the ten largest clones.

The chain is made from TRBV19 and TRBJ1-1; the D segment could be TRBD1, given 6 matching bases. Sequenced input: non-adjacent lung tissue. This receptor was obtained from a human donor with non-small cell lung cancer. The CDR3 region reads CASSIGWGTRTNTEAFF. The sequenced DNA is TGTGCCAGTAGTATAGGTTGGGGGACACGGACGAACACTGAAGCTTTCTTT.